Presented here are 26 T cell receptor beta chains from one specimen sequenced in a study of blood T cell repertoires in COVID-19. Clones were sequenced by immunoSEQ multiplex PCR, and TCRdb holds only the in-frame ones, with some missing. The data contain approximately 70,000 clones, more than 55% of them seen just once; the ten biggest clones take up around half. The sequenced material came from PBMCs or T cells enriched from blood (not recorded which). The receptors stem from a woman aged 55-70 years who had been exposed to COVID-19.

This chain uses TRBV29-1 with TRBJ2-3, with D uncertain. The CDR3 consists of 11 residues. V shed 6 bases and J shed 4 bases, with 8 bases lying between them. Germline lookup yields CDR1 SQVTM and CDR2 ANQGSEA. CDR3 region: CSVPIADTQYF. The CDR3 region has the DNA TGCAGCGTCCCCATAGCAGATACGCAGTATTTT.

DNA for the CDR3: TGTGCCAGCAGCCCCCCTGGGCGTATATTGACCGGGGAGCTGTTTTTT. Translation: CASSPPGRILTGELFF. The chain links TRBV28 to TRBJ2-2; no firm D call. The germline V and J ends were trimmed by 6 bases and 5 bases, with 19 bases remaining between them. The CDR3 runs 16 residues. Germline-derived CDR1 and CDR2 are MDHEN and SYDVKM.

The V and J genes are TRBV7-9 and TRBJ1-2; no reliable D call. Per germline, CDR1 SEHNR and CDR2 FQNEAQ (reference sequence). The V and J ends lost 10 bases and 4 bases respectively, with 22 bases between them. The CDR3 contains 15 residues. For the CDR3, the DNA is TGTGCCAACGTACCACTTTCTCCCGGGAGCTATGGCTACACCTTC. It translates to CANVPLSPGSYGYTF.

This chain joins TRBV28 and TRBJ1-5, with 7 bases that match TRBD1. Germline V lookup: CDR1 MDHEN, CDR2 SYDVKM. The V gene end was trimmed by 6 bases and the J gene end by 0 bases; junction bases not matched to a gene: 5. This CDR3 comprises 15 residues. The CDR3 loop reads CASRTGTVSNQPQHF. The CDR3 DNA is TGTGCCAGCAGAACCGGGACAGTTAGCAATCAGCCCCAGCATTTT.

For the CDR3, the DNA is TGTGCCAGCAGCGACATGAACTATGGCTACACCTTC. This encodes CASSDMNYGYTF. The V gene is TRBV12-3 or TRBV12-4, the J gene TRBJ1-2; D remains ambiguous. V was pared by 6 bases and J by 2 bases, with 7 bases between. The CDR3 totals 12 residues.

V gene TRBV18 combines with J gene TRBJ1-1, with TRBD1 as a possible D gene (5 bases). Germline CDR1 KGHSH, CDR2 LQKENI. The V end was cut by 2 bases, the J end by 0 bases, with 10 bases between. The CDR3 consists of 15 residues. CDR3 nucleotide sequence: TGTGCCAGCTCACCAGTGGAGGGGCTGAACACTGAAGCTTTCTTT. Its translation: CASSPVEGLNTEAFF. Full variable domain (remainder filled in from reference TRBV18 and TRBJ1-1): NAGVMQNPRHLVRRRGQEARLRCSPMKGHSHVYWYRQLPEEGLKFMVYLQKENIIDESGMPKERFSAEFPKEGPSILRIQQVVRGDSAAYFCASSPVEGLNTEAFFGQGTRLTVV.

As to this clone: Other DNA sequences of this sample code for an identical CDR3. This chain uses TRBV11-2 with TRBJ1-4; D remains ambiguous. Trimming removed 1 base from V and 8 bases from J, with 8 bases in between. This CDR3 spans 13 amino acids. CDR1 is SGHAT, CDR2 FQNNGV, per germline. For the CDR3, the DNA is TGTGCCAGCAGCTTAGGGGGAGGGGAAAAACTGTTTTTT. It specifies CASSLGGGEKLFF.

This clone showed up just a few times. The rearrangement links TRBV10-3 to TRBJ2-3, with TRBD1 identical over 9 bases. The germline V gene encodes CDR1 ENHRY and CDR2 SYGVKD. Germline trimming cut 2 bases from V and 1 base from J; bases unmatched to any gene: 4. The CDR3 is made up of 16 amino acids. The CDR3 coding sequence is TGTGCCATCAGTGAGAGTTGGACAGGGGGCACAGATACGCAGTATTTT. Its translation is CAISESWTGGTDTQYF.

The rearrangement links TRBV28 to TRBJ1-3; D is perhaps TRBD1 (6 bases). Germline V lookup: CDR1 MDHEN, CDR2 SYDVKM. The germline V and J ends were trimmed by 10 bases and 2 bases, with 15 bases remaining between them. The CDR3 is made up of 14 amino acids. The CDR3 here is CATFTSGAGNTIYF. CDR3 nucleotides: TGTGCCACCTTTACATCAGGGGCTGGAAACACCATATATTTT.

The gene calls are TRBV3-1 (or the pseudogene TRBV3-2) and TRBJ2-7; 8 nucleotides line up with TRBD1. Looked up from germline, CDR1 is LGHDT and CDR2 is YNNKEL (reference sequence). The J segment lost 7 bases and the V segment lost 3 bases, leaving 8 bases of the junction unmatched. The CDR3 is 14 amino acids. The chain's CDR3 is CASSHGQGSGEQYF. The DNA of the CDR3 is TGTGCCAGCAGCCATGGACAGGGTTCTGGTGAGCAGTACTTC.

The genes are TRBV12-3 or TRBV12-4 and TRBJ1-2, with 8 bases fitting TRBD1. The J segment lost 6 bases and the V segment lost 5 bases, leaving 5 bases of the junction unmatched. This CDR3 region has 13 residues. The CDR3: CASSTLTGDGYTF. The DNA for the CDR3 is TGTGCCAGCAGTACGTTGACAGGGGATGGCTACACCTTC.

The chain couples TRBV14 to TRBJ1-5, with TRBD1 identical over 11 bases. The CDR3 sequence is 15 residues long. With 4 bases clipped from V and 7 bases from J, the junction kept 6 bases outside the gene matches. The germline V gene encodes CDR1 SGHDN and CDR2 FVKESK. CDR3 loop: CASSPRTGGGQPQHF. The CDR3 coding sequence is TGTGCCAGCAGCCCCCGGACAGGGGGCGGCCAGCCCCAGCATTTT. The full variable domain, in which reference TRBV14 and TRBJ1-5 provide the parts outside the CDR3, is EAGVTQFPSHSVIEKGQTVTLRCDPISGHDNLYWYRRVMGKEIKFLLHFVKESKQDESGMPNNRFLAERTGGTYSTLKVQPAELEDSGVYFCASSPRTGGGQPQHFGDGTRLSIL.

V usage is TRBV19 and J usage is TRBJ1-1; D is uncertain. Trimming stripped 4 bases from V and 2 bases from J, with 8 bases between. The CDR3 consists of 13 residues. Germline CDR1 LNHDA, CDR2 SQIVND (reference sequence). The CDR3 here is CASSRLGNTEAFF. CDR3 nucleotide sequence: TGTGCCAGTAGTAGACTCGGAAACACTGAAGCTTTCTTT.

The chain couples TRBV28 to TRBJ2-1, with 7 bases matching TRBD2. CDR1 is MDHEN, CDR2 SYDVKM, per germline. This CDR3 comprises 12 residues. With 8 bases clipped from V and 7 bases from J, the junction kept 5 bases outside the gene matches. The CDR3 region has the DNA TGTGCCAGCGGGAGGGCTCGGAATGAGCAGTTCTTC. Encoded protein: CASGRARNEQFF.

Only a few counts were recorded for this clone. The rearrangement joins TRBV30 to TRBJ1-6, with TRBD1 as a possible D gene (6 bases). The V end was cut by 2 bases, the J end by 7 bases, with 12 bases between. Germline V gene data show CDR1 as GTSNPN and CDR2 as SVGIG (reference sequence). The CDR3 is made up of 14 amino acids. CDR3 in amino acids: CAWSLLTGNSPLHF. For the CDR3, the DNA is TGTGCCTGGAGTCTACTGACAGGAAATTCACCCCTCCACTTT.

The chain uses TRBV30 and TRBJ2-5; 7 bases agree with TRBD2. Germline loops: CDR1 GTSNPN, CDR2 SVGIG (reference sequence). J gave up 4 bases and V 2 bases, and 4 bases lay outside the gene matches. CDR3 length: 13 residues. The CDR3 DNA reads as TGTGCCTGGAGTCGGAGGGAGGGAGAGACCCAGTACTTC. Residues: CAWSRREGETQYF.

CDR3 nucleotides: TGTGCCAGCAGCCTGAAAACCGCGGATTCACCCCTCCACTTT. It specifies CASSLKTADSPLHF. The chain links TRBV9 to TRBJ1-6; D gene ambiguous. The ends were cut back, 4 bases at V and 8 bases at J, with 13 bases in the middle. Germline V gene sequence: CDR1 SGDLS, CDR2 YYNGEE. The CDR3 is 14 amino acids.

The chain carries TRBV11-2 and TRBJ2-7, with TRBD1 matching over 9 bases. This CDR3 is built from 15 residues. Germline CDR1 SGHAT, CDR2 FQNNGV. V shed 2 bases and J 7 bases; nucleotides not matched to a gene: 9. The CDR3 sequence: CASSLNGDRVWEQYF. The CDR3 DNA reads TGTGCCAGCAGCTTAAACGGGGACAGGGTGTGGGAGCAGTACTTC.

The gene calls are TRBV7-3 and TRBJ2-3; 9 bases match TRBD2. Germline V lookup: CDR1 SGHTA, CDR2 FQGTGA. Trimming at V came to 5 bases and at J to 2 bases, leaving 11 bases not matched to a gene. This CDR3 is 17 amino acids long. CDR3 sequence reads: CASSPTGAGGFTDTQYF. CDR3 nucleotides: TGTGCCAGCAGCCCCACCGGAGCGGGGGGATTCACAGATACGCAGTATTTT.

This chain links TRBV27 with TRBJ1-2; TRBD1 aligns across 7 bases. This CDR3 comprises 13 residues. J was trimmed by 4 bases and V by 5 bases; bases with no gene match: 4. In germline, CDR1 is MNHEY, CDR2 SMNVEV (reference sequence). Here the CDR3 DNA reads TGTGCCAGCAGTACCAGACAGGGCTATGGCTACACCTTC. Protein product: CASSTRQGYGYTF.

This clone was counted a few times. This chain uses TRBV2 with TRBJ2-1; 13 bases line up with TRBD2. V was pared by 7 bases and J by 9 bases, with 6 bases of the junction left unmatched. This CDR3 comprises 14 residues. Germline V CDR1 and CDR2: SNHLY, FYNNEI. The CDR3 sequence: CASTGTSGVTEQFF. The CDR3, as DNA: TGTGCCAGCACCGGGACTAGCGGGGTGACTGAGCAGTTCTTC.

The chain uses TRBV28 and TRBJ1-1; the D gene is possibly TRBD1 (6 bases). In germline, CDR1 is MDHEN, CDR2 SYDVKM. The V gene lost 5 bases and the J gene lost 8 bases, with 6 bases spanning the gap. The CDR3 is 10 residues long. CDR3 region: CASSDREAFF. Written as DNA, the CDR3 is TGTGCCAGCAGTGACAGGGAAGCTTTCTTT.

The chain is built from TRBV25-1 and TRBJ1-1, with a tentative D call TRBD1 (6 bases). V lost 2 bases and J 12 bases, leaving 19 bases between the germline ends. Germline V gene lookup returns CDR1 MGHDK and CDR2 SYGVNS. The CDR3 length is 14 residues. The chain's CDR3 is CASSERVATGKTFF. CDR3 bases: TGTGCCAGCAGTGAAAGGGTGGCGACAGGTAAAACTTTCTTT.

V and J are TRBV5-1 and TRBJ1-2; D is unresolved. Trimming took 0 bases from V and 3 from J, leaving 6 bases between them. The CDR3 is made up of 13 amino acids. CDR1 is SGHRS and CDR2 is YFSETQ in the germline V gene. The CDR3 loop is CASSLDRDYGYTF. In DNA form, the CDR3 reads TGCGCCAGCAGCTTGGACAGAGACTATGGCTACACCTTC.

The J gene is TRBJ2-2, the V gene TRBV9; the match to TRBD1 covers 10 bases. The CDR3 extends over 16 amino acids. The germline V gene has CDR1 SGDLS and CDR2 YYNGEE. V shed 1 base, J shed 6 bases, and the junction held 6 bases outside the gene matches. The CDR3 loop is CASSVSGTGVSGELFF. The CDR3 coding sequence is TGTGCCAGCAGCGTATCCGGGACAGGGGTATCCGGGGAGCTGTTTTTT.

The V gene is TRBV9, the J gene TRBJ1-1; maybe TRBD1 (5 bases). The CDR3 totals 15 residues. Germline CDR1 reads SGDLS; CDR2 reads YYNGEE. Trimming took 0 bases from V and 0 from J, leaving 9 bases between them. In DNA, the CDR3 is TGTGCCAGCAGCGTAGAAGGGGTCATGAACACTGAAGCTTTCTTT. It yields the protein CASSVEGVMNTEAFF.